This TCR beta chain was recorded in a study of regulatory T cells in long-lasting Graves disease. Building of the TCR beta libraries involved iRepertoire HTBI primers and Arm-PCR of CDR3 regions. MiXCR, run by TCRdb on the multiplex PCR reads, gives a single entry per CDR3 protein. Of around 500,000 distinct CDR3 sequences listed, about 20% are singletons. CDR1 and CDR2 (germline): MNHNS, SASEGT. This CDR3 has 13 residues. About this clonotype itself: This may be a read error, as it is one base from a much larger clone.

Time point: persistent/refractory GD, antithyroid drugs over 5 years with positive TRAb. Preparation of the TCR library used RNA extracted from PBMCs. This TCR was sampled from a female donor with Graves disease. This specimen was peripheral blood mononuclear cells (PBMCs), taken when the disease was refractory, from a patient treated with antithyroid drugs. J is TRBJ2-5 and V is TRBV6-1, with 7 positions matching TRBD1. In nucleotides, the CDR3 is TGTGCCAGCGAAGGGACAGAACAAGAGGCCCAGTACTTC. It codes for CASEGTEQEAQYF.